This T cell receptor (beta chain) was captured in a study of T cell changes during pregnancy in multiple sclerosis (dated by TCRdb to about 2019). For the study in its entirety: The study examined how the T cell repertoire changed over the course of pregnancy in women with multiple sclerosis.

The library was built by means of the immunoSEQ multiplex PCR assay. TCRdb holds this immuneACCESS table with in-frame rearrangements only. Some clones are missing; in checked studies, unresolved V genes explain under half, and the rest has no known cause. The sample table shows about 39,000 clones, and roughly 94% are seen once. About 1.8% of the sample lies in the top ten. A note on this clone: The antigen it recognizes is unknown. No base-level quality is on record; no much larger clone is a single base apart.

Inclusive of the bounding cysteine and phenylalanine, the CDR3 is 13 residues long. CDR3 DNA only is kept here, 39 bases in frame from base 1. From a lookup of the germline V gene, CDR1 and CDR2 are SGHRS and YFSETQ. Clipping removes 0 bases from V and 10 bases from J, with 3 as the unmatched junction base count. The specimen comprised peripheral blood, sampled in the third trimester of pregnancy. This clonotype originated in a female donor with multiple sclerosis, enrolled in a pregnancy study. Recombination joined TRBV5-1 with TRBJ2-1, with 8 junctional bases fitting TRBD2. The CDR3 is CASSLASGGEQFF. The bases are TGCGCCAGCAGCTTGGCCAGCGGGGGAGAGCAGTTCTTC.